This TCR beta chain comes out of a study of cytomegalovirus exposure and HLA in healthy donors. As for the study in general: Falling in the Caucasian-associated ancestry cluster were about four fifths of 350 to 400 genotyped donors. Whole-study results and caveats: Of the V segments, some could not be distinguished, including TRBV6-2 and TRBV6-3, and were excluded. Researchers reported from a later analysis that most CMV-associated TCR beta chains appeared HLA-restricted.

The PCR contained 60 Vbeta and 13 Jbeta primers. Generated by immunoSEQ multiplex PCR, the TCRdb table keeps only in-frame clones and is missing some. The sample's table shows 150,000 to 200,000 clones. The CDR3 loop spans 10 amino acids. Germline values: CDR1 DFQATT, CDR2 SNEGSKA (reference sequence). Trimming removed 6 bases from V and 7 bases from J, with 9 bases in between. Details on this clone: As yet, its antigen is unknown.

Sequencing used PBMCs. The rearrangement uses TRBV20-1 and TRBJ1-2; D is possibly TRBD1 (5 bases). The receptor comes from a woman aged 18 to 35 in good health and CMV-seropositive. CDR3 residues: CSAGEAGYTF. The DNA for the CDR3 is TGCAGTGCGGGGGAGGCTGGCTACACCTTC.